The clone carrying this TCR beta chain occurred many times. What it recognizes is unknown. This sample was taken from a study of early T cells in non-severe SARS-CoV-2 infection. Whole-study findings and limits: Reliance on VDJdb matching favored anti-spike CD8 responses; private and CD4 specificities were missed.

V lost 2 bases and J lost 9, with 14 bases in between. The CDR3 runs to 15 residues. Germline CDR1 is SEHNR and CDR2 is FQNEAQ (reference sequence). Individual cDNA molecules received unique molecular identifiers. TCRdb re-called the 5' RACE reads through MiXCR, storing one row per CDR3 protein. The table shows approximately 60,000 distinct CDR3 sequences, with 10% to 15% occurring only once. V and J are TRBV7-9 and TRBJ1-6; weak D call: TRBD1 (6 bases). This clonotype was sampled from an adult who was a healthcare worker with PCR-confirmed SARS-CoV-2 infection or an uninfected control (not recorded which). Sequenced sample: whole blood. The CDR3 DNA reads TGTGCCAGCAGCTTACAGGGGAAAAGAGGTTCACCCCTCCACTTT. Translated: CASSLQGKRGSPLHF.